The rows below give T cell receptor beta chains drawn from one sample of a study of T cell repertoires in cytomegalovirus infection. MiXCR, applied by TCRdb to the reads, yields one record per CDR3 protein. Of 740,000 or so distinct CDR3 sequences detected, approximately 34% appear once; the ten largest clones hold about 2.8%. The material sequenced was PBMCs. Receptors originate from a human donor in good health (CMV status not recorded). Some clones in this sample may be carry-over from other donors' samples. Each CDR3 is given with its conserved first and last residue. The D gene is left open where the match is weak. Rows may omit the clone size; those that give it use once, few, many or a size class.

TRBJ2-6 | TRBV11-2 | . | . | CASRLQAASGANVLTF | TGTGCCAGCAGACTACAGGCAGCCTCTGGGGCCAACGTCCTGACTTTC
TRBJ1-1 | TRBV28 | . | . | CASSYYREEEAFF | TGTGCCAGCAGTTACTACCGGGAAGAAGAAGCTTTCTTT
TRBJ2-4 | TRBV11-2 | . | . | CASSLENTKNIQYF | TGTGCCAGCAGCTTAGAGAACACCAAAAACATTCAGTACTTC
TRBJ2-7 | TRBV11-2 | few | . | CASSSLGTDNHYEQYF | TGTGCCAGCAGTTCTCTTGGGACCGACAACCACTACGAGCAGTACTTC
TRBJ2-7 | TRBV7-2 | few | TRBD2 | CASSPSGRAFNEQYF | TGTGCCAGCAGCCCTAGCGGGAGGGCCTTTAACGAGCAGTACTTC
TRBJ1-2 | TRBV12-3/TRBV12-4 | few | . | CASSWTYGYTF | TGTGCCAGCAGTTGGACCTATGGCTACACCTTC
TRBJ2-7 | TRBV12-3/TRBV12-4 | . | . | CASSPQGTFHEQYF | TGTGCCAGCAGTCCACAGGGTACGTTCCACGAGCAGTACTTC
TRBJ2-4 | TRBV4-2 | few | . | CASSQEFAVEKNIQYF | TGTGCCAGCAGCCAAGAATTTGCGGTTGAGAAAAACATTCAGTACTTC
TRBJ2-3 | TRBV19 | . | . | CASSFSEAQYF | TGTGCCAGTAGTTTCTCTGAGGCGCAGTATTTT
TRBJ2-3 | TRBV28 | . | TRBD1 | CASSFLGTGTDTQYF | TGTGCCAGCAGTTTCTTGGGGACAGGCACAGATACGCAGTATTTT
TRBJ2-2 | TRBV7-2 | few | TRBD1 | CASSLTGRHTGELFF | TGTGCCAGCAGCCTGACAGGGCGGCACACCGGGGAGCTGTTTTTT
TRBJ1-4 | TRBV19 | . | . | CASSRGGPGPATNEKLFF | TGTGCCAGCTCACGAGGGGGGCCCGGTCCTGCAACTAATGAAAAACTGTTTTTC
TRBJ1-1 | TRBV19 | . | TRBD1 | CASIPFRPGQRNTEAFF | TGTGCCAGTATTCCCTTTAGACCGGGACAGAGGAACACTGAAGCTTTCTTT
TRBJ2-3 | TRBV10-3 | few | . | CAISESIGLTDTQYF | TGTGCCATCAGTGAGTCGATAGGGTTGACAGATACGCAGTATTTT
TRBJ2-5 | TRBV7-9 | few | . | CASSLVLGARETQYF | TGTGCCAGCAGCTTAGTCCTGGGGGCTCGAGAGACCCAGTACTTC
TRBJ1-1 | TRBV7-6 | few | . | CASSLGALTEAFF | TGTGCCAGCAGCTTAGGGGCCCTCACTGAAGCTTTCTTT
TRBJ2-5 | TRBV7-9 | few | TRBD2 | CASELAKEETQYF | TGTGCCAGCGAACTAGCGAAGGAGGAAACCCAGTACTTC
TRBJ2-5 | TRBV18 | . | . | CASSPQTGSKETQYF | TGTGCCAGCTCACCGCAGACAGGAAGTAAGGAGACCCAGTACTTC
TRBJ2-2 | TRBV27 | . | TRBD2 | CASSLSPLAGVTGELFF | TGTGCCAGCAGTTTATCTCCCTTAGCGGGAGTCACCGGGGAGCTGTTTTTT
TRBJ2-6 | TRBV19 | few | TRBD1 | CASSWSGTATSGANVLTF | TGTGCCAGTAGTTGGTCGGGGACAGCCACTTCTGGGGCCAACGTCCTGACTTTC
TRBJ1-4 | TRBV11-2 | few | . | CASSLVPRLTPNEKLFF | TGTGCCAGCAGCTTAGTCCCCCGACTTACGCCTAATGAAAAACTGTTTTTT
TRBJ1-1 | TRBV12-3/TRBV12-4 | few | . | CASSSGPVEAFF | TGTGCCAGCAGTTCCGGACCCGTTGAAGCTTTCTTT
TRBJ2-1 | TRBV24-1 | . | . | CATRTSNRADEQFF | TGTGCCACCCGCACCTCGAACAGGGCGGATGAGCAGTTCTTC
TRBJ2-7 | TRBV28 | . | . | CASSSRYPDLAMGATSSSYEQYF | TGTGCCAGCAGTTCCCGATATCCCGATCTAGCCATGGGGGCCACATCTTCCTCCTACGAGCAGTACTTC
TRBJ2-7 | TRBV24-1 | . | . | CATSAPGVSDEQYF | TGTGCCACCAGTGCCCCAGGGGTTTCCGACGAGCAGTACTTC
TRBJ2-6 | TRBV25-1 | . | . | CASSEFTAFSGANVLTF | TGTGCCAGCAGTGAATTTACGGCCTTCTCTGGGGCCAACGTCCTGACTTTC